This TCR beta chain originates from a study of blood T cells in healthy people across ages. Study-wide points: Diversity was higher, and naive CD4+ cells more numerous, in long-lived donors than in aged donors.

A word on this clonotype: Its antigen is unknown.

Next came a second PCR, run for about 7 to 12 cycles, which used a sample-barcoded 5' primer along with a J-beta primer mix. One entry per CDR3 protein results from TCRdb running MiXCR on the 5' RACE reads. The repertoire holds some 1.4 million distinct CDR3 sequences, with 40% to 50% as singletons. The sequenced sample consisted of blood. The receptor was isolated from a woman younger than 30 in good health.

The DNA for the CDR3 is TGCAGTGCTAGAGAGGCAGGGGCGGGTGGGCAGTTCTTC. Protein: CSAREAGAGGQFF. The V and J genes are TRBV20-1 and TRBJ2-1; TRBD1 is a possible D gene (6 bases). Germline V gene sequence: CDR1 DFQATT, CDR2 SNEGSKA (reference sequence). The CDR3 runs to 13 residues. Trimming took 0 bases from V and 12 from J, leaving 15 bases between them.